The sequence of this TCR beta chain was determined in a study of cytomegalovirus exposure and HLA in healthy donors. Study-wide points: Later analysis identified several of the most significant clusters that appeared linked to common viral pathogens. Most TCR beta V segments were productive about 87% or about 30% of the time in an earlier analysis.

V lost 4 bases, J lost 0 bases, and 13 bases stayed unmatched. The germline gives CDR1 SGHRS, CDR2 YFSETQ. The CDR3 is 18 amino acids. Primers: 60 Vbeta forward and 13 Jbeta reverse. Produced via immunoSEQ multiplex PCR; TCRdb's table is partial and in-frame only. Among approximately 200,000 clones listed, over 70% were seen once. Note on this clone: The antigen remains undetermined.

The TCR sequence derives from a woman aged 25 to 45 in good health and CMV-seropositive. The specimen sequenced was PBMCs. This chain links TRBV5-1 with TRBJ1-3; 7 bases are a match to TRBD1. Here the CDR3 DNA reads TGCGCCAGCAGCCCACAGGGGAACAGCGCTTCCTCTGGAAACACCATATATTTT. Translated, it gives CASSPQGNSASSGNTIYF. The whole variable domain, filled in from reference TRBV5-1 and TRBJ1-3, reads KAGVTQTPRYLIKTRGQQVTLSCSPISGHRSVSWYQQTPGQGLQFLFEYFSETQRNKGNFPGRFSGRQFSNSRSEMNVSTLELGDSALYLCASSPQGNSASSGNTIYFGEGSWLTVV.